This T cell receptor (beta chain) was recovered during a study of blood T cell dynamics during melanoma immunotherapy (dated by TCRdb to the early 2020s). Describing the broader study: Patients with metastatic melanoma were treated with first-line pembrolizumab or nivolumab plus ipilimumab as standard of care in the United Kingdom. To find early correlates of response, peripheral T cell receptor repertoires were profiled in metastatic melanoma patients before and after one cycle of checkpoint inhibitor therapy. Consecutive patients formed a training cohort, and a further independent group of patients from the same centre was pooled into an external validation set.

The study at large found these results: The relatively small sample size was recognized as a factor that could limit how well the results generalize. The study was unable to establish whether the T cell clones driving the repertoire changes were melanoma-specific or instead reflected general immune activation. A bifurcated reorganization of the PBMC repertoire at W3, with increased clonality or increased diversity, was observed in patients who later achieved disease control, unlike in progressors.

A fixed 350 ng of DNA was loaded for every bulk PBMC sample. The immunoSEQ TCRb Assay kit was used according to manufacturer instructions to amplify TCR beta CDR3 sequences from genomic DNA. The KAPA Library Quantification Kit for Illumina platforms was used to quantify pooled libraries by qPCR. Pooled libraries were sequenced on an Illumina NextSeq 500, clustered at about 0.6-1.2 pM. Per the original workflow: The TCR data were analyzed using immunoSEQ ANALYZER and the R LymphoSeq package. A rearrangement efficiency score was calculated as productive divided by the sum of productive and non-productive CDR3 sequences. Clonality was measured with the Gini coefficient and diversity with the Renyi index at alpha=1, and both measures were compared pairwise between timepoints within each patient. In LymphoSeq, clonal relatedness was computed with an edit distance of 3 and repertoire similarity was computed with the Bhattacharyya coefficient. To classify response, a linear discriminant analysis based on week-3 changes in clonality and diversity was built using the R MASS and caret packages. In its TCRdb copy, this immuneACCESS table keeps in-frame sequences only and misses some clones. Where compared with another copy, unresolved V genes explain less than half of these, and the others have no known cause. For V, J and clone size, that table is used; D and trimming come from the DNA. The table for this sample lists more than 10,000 clones; about 81% of them were counted only once. The ten largest clones take up 9% to 10% of the sample.

CDR1 is given as MNHNS and CDR2 as SASEGT, both from the germline V gene. The V end loses 6 bases and the J end loses 4 bases, and a stretch of 9 bases separates them. The cysteine opens and the phenylalanine closes a CDR3 of 12 amino acids. Of the read, only the CDR3 DNA is kept; its 36 bases are in frame from base 1. To note about this clone: Its cognate antigen has yet to be identified. No base-level quality is on record; no much larger clone is a single base apart.

Taken with the paper, the label for time point translates to: pre-treatment baseline. Blood samples were taken at two points: before treatment (T0) and at week 3 (W3), which came after the first cycle of checkpoint blockade. Except for two patients with rapid clinical progression, response was assessed 12 weeks after the first infusion by RECIST 1.1; disease control meant complete response, partial response or stable disease. Patients with prior systemic cancer treatment, concomitant immunosuppressant therapy or synchronous other active malignancies were excluded. To track both circulating cells and T cell turnover, TCR beta was sequenced from bulk PBMC as well as from plasma cell-free DNA. PBMC were isolated from blood with Lymphoprep and SepMate tubes, followed by red cell lysis. DNA from PBMC and sorted T cell subsets was extracted with QIAamp DNA Blood Mini kits.

The sequencing here drew on blood, taken from a patient treated with checkpoint blockade. The chain joins TRBV6-1 to TRBJ1-2; the D gene is unclear. The origin of this receptor is a human donor with melanoma. The nucleotides are TGTGCCAGCAGCCGCTCAGGCTATGGCTACACCTTC. This is translated as CASSRSGYGYTF.